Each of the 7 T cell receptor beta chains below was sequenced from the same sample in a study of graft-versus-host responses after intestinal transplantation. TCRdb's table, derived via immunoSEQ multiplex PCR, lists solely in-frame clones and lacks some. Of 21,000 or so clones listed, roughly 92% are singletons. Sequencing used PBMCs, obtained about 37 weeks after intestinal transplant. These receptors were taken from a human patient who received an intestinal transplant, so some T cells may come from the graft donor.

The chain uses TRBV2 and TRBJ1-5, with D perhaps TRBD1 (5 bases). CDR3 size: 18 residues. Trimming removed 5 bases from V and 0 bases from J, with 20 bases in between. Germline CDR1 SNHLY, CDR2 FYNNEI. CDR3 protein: CASSRTAGRQYSNQPQHF. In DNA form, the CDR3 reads TGTGCCAGCAGTCGAACTGCAGGGAGGCAGTATAGCAATCAGCCCCAGCATTTT.

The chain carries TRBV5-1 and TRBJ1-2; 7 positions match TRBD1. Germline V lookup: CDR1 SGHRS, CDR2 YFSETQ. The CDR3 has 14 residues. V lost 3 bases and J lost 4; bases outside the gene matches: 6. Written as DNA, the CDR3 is TGCGCCAGCAGCTCGGGACAGCAAGTCTATGGCTACACCTTC. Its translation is CASSSGQQVYGYTF.

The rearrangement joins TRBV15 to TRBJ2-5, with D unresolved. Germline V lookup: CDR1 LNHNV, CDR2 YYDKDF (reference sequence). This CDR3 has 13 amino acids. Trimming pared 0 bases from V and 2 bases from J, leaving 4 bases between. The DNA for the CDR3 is TGTGCCACCAGCAGAGAACAGCAAGAGACCCAGTACTTC. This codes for CATSREQQETQYF.

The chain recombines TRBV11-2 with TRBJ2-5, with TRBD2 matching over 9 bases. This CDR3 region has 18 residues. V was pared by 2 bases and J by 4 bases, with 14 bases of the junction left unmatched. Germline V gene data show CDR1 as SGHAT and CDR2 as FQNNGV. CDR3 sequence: CASSLFGPDSSGIETQYF. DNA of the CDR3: TGTGCCAGCAGCTTATTTGGCCCCGATTCTAGCGGGATAGAGACCCAGTACTTC.

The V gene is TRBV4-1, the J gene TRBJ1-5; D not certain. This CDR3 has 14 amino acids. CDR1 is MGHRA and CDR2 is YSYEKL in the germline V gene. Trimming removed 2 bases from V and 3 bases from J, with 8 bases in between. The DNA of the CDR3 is TGCGCCAGCAGCCAACGGGCCCCCAATCAGCCCCAGCATTTT. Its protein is CASSQRAPNQPQHF.

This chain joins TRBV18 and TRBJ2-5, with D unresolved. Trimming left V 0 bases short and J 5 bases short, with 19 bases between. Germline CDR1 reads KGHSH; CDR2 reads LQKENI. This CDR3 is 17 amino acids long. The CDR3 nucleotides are TGTGCCAGCTCACCACCGATGACAAGGATCGAGTGGGAGACCCAGTACTTC. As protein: CASSPPMTRIEWETQYF.

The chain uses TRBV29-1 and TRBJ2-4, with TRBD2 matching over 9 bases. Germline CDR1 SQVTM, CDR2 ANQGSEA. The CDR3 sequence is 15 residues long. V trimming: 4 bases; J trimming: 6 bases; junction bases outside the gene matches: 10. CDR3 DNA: TGCAGCGTTGTAGGCGTAGCGGGAGATCGAAACATTCAGTACTTC. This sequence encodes CSVVGVAGDRNIQYF.